This TCR beta chain is drawn from a study of cytomegalovirus exposure and HLA in healthy donors. Study-wide results and limits: The authors confirmed in vitro that a few CMV-associated chains were specific for CMV antigens. TCR clusters originating in the first cohort tended to co-occur in the 120 validation repertoires, according to a later analysis. Cytomegalovirus-associated TCR beta chains were listed, numbering 164.

This CDR3 contains 16 residues. The germline V gene encodes CDR1 LNHNV and CDR2 YYDKDF (reference sequence). V dropped 2 bases and J dropped 7 bases, with 20 bases sitting between them. The data were produced by immunoSEQ multiplex PCR, yet TCRdb's version contains in-frame clones alone and is incomplete. The table lists roughly 350,000 clones, around 86% of them singletons. In the case of this clone: Its antigen is undetermined.

The 120-subject validation cohort, separate from the roughly 670-subject first cohort, included the donors. The chain recombines TRBV15 with TRBJ1-2; D is perhaps TRBD1 (6 bases). Sequences were obtained from PBMCs. The sequence was obtained from a woman aged 18-35 years in good health and CMV-seronegative. The CDR3 coding sequence is TGTGCCACCAGCAGACAAAAGGACAGTATTCTATTTGGCTACACCTTC. Protein product: CATSRQKDSILFGYTF. Based on the CDR3 plus reference TRBV15 and TRBJ1-2, the full variable domain is DAMVIQNPRYQVTQFGKPVTLSCSQTLNHNVMYWYQQKSSQAPKLLFHYYDKDFNNEADTPDNFQSRRPNTSFCFLDIRSPGLGDTAMYLCATSRQKDSILFGYTFGSGTRLTVV.